This is a list of T cell receptor beta chains from one sample in a study of cytomegalovirus exposure and HLA in healthy donors. Using immunoSEQ multiplex PCR, the repertoire was profiled, and TCRdb retains in-frame clones only, with some absent. The profile covers 130,000 or so clones, with roughly 91% appearing a single time and approximately 3.3% taken by the ten largest. The sample taken for sequencing was PBMCs. The receptor set was obtained from a man between 25 and 39 years old in good health and CMV-seronegative. Both conserved end residues are part of each CDR3. The order of the fields is J gene, V gene, D gene, clone size, CDR3 DNA, CDR3 protein. D genes are given only for firm matches. Not all rows give a size; the values are once, few, many and, for expanded clones, a class.

TRBJ2-7	TRBV28	.	.	TGTGCCAGCATCCCAGAGGCATCGGCCTACGAGCAGTACTTC	CASIPEASAYEQYF
TRBJ2-6	TRBV29-1	TRBD2	.	TGCAGCGTTTGGGGGGAGGGTGTCCTGACTTTC	CSVWGEGVLTF
TRBJ2-3	TRBV27	.	.	TGTGCCAGCAGTTTCCTGGTAGAAATCCCTAGGTTAGTTCAGTATTTT	CASSFLVEIPRLVQYF
TRBJ1-1	TRBV7-2	.	.	TGTGCCAGCAGCTTAGAGCCTCGGAGAGGGAACACTGAAGCTTTCTTT	CASSLEPRRGNTEAFF
TRBJ2-2	TRBV7-7	.	.	TGTGCCAGCAGCCCCGACACCGGGGAGCTGTTTTTT	CASSPDTGELFF
TRBJ2-3	TRBV28	.	.	TGTGCCAGCAGTAACGGGAAGGCCGGAACAGATACGCAGTATTTT	CASSNGKAGTDTQYF
TRBJ2-5	TRBV5-4	TRBD2	.	TGTGCCAGCAGCCCCTGGGCTAGCGGGGGGGCCTACCAAGAGACCCAGTACTTC	CASSPWASGGAYQETQYF
TRBJ1-1	TRBV6-5	.	.	TGTGCCAGCAGCCGAGACAGATCTGAAGCTTTCTTT	CASSRDRSEAFF
TRBJ1-6	TRBV9	.	.	TGTGCCAGCAGCGCGGGCGGGTCACCCCTCCACTTT	CASSAGGSPLHF
TRBJ1-3	TRBV29-1	.	.	TGCAGCGTCGAGGACTCCCGCTCTGGAAACACCATATATTTT	CSVEDSRSGNTIYF
TRBJ2-2	TRBV18	TRBD1	.	TGTGCCAGCTCACCGGGACAGGGGACCACCGGGGAGCTGTTTTTT	CASSPGQGTTGELFF
TRBJ2-7	TRBV27	.	.	TGTGCCAGCAGTAACCGGGATTCCCTCGAGCAGTACTTC	CASSNRDSLEQYF
TRBJ2-1	TRBV28	.	.	TGTGCCAGCAGTTATGTCCGTAATGAGCAGTTCTTC	CASSYVRNEQFF
TRBJ1-5	TRBV7-9	TRBD1	medium-sized	TGTGCCAGCAGTTTGACAGGGGGCGGACAGCCCCAGCATTTT	CASSLTGGGQPQHF
TRBJ2-7	TRBV13	.	.	TGTGCCAGCAGCTCCTCCGAAGGGGCCGTCAACGAGCAGTACTTC	CASSSSEGAVNEQYF
TRBJ1-4	TRBV9	TRBD1	.	TGTGCCAGCAGCGCAGGGGGGTATAGCGAAAAACTGTTTTTT	CASSAGGYSEKLFF
TRBJ2-1	TRBV5-4	TRBD1	.	TGTGCCAGCAGCTTGGAGGAAAGACAGGGGCAAGAATCCTACAATGAGCAGTTCTTC	CASSLEERQGQESYNEQFF
TRBJ1-5	TRBV7-2	.	.	TGTGCCAGCAGCTTAGTCGGGGAACAGCCCCAGCATTTT	CASSLVGEQPQHF
TRBJ2-7	TRBV6-6	TRBD1	.	TGTGCCAGCAGTTTCCCTAGGACAGGCCCAGGGTACGAGCAGTACTTC	CASSFPRTGPGYEQYF
TRBJ1-2	TRBV4-3	.	.	TGCGCCAGCAGCCAAGATGGATCTGGCGGGCACGGCTACACCTTC	CASSQDGSGGHGYTF
TRBJ2-7	TRBV18	.	.	TGTGCCAGTGTCGCTACGGGGAACTTCTACGAGCAGTACTTC	CASVATGNFYEQYF
TRBJ2-3	TRBV12-1	.	.	TGTGCCAGCAGCTTGGAACTAGCGGGGGTACATACGCAGTATTTT	CASSLELAGVHTQYF
TRBJ1-1	TRBV25-1	.	.	TGTGCCAGCAGTGAAGAAGGCCGGACGGGGGCTTTCTTT	CASSEEGRTGAFF
TRBJ2-2	TRBV12-5	.	.	TGTGCTAGTGGTTTGGCCGGGACACTAATAACCGGGGAGCTGTTTTTT	CASGLAGTLITGELFF
TRBJ2-7	TRBV4-1	TRBD1	.	TGCGCCAGCAGCCAGAACCCCCAGGGCGGACAGGGGGCTTGGGAGCAGTACTTC	CASSQNPQGGQGAWEQYF
TRBJ1-1	TRBV20-1	.	.	TGCAGTGCCAGGGTGAACACTGAAGCTTTCTTT	CSARVNTEAFF
TRBJ1-6	TRBV19	.	few	TGTGCCAGTAAGGCCCGCAGGGAAGTTAGTTCACCCCTCCACTTT	CASKARREVSSPLHF
TRBJ2-2	TRBV5-1	.	.	TGCGCCAGCAGTTTGGACAGCCAGAACACCGGGGAGCTGTTTTTT	CASSLDSQNTGELFF
TRBJ2-3	TRBV5-1	TRBD2	.	TGCGCCAGCCGTCCGACTAGCGGGGGACCCACAGATACGCAGTATTTT	CASRPTSGGPTDTQYF
TRBJ2-3	TRBV2	TRBD2	.	TGTGCCAGCAGTGAAGCGCTAGCGGGGGGGATCACAGATACGCAGTATTTT	CASSEALAGGITDTQYF
TRBJ2-7	TRBV7-9	.	.	TGTGCCAGCAGCCCAGGGGCAACCTACGAGCAGTACTTC	CASSPGATYEQYF
TRBJ2-3	TRBV5-1	TRBD1	.	TGCGCCAGCAGCTCGACAGGGGACCAAACAGATACGCAGTATTTT	CASSSTGDQTDTQYF
TRBJ2-1	TRBV4-2	.	.	TGTGCCAGCGGACAGACCTACAATGAGCAGTTCTTC	CASGQTYNEQFF
TRBJ2-7	TRBV5-1	TRBD2	.	TGCGCCAGCAGCTTGGGCGGGGGAGGCGACTCCTACGAGCAGTACTTC	CASSLGGGGDSYEQYF
TRBJ2-3	TRBV6-5	.	once	TGTGCCAGCAGTTACGTCGGCAATTCCGGGGGAGATACGCAGTATTTT	CASSYVGNSGGDTQYF
TRBJ1-1	TRBV19	.	.	TGTGCCAGTAGTATTCCCACCTCAGGGGCTGCGGACACTGAAGCTTTCTTT	CASSIPTSGAADTEAFF
TRBJ2-3	TRBV14	TRBD1	.	TGTGCCAGCAGCCAAGCCGGGACAGGGGACACAGATACGCAGTATTTT	CASSQAGTGDTDTQYF
TRBJ2-1	TRBV6-1	.	.	TGTGCCAGCAGTGAATATCGGGGGAGCTCCTACAATGAGCAGTTCTTC	CASSEYRGSSYNEQFF
TRBJ2-2	TRBV7-9	TRBD1	.	TGTGGCACAGGGGGACACCTAAACACCGGGGAGCTGTTTTTT	CGTGGHLNTGELFF
TRBJ1-1	TRBV6-5	TRBD1	.	TGTGCCAGCAGTTACTCACAGGGGGGTAGAGCTTTCTTT	CASSYSQGGRAFF